These 20 T cell receptor beta chains were sequenced from one sample in a study of OX40 agonist ivuxolimab in advanced cancers. This table comes from immunoSEQ multiplex PCR, and its TCRdb copy is limited to in-frame clones, with some not included. The profile covers roughly 50,000 clones, with 80% to 90% appearing a single time and about 7.2% taken by the ten largest. Source: CD4+ or CD8+ T cells sorted from blood, taken in a trial of the OX40 agonist ivuxolimab. Every receptor here comes from an adult with an advanced solid tumor such as melanoma, head and neck, liver or kidney cancer.

The rearrangement uses TRBV7-8 and TRBJ1-6; 7 bases are a match to TRBD1. Germline V gene data show CDR1 as SGHVS and CDR2 as FQNEAQ. V dropped 0 bases and J dropped 6; count of bases not matched to a gene: 5. The CDR3 totals 16 residues. The CDR3 DNA reads TGTGCCAGCAGCTTAGCGGCGACAGGGCGTAATTCACCCCTCCACTTT. It translates to CASSLAATGRNSPLHF.

This chain uses TRBV6-5 with TRBJ1-1; D gene ambiguous. Trimming shortened V by 2 bases and J by 5 bases, and 9 bases separated the two germline ends. Germline CDR1 and CDR2: MNHEY and SVGAGI. This CDR3 is built from 13 residues. This CDR3 is CASSYKEMTEAFF. The CDR3 DNA reads TGTGCCAGCAGTTACAAGGAGATGACTGAAGCTTTCTTT.

The chain uses TRBV29-1 and TRBJ1-2, with D tentatively TRBD1 (6 bases). Germline assignment: CDR1 SQVTM and CDR2 ANQGSEA. The CDR3 has 12 residues. Trimming removed 5 bases from V and 2 bases from J, with 9 bases in between. This CDR3 is CSVSGGNYGYTF. CDR3 sequence (DNA): TGCAGCGTTTCGGGGGGCAACTATGGCTACACCTTC.

The chain is built from TRBV7-2 and TRBJ1-4, with 7 nucleotides matching TRBD1. CDR3 length equals 14 residues. Germline values: CDR1 SGHTA, CDR2 FQGNSA. Trimming cost V 5 bases and J 8 bases; bases outside gene matches: 8. CDR3 sequence (DNA): TGTGCCAGCAGCCCTCGACAGGGCTTAGAAAAACTGTTTTTT. Residues: CASSPRQGLEKLFF.

This clone was detected a few times. The chain employs TRBV5-4 and TRBJ1-1; possibly TRBD1 for D (6 bases). Germline V gives CDR1 SGHNT, CDR2 YYREEE (reference sequence). V lost 0 bases to trimming and J lost 0 bases, with 15 bases between them. This CDR3 is 17 amino acids long. The CDR3 protein is CASSLARGALLNTEAFF. The CDR3 bases are TGTGCCAGCAGCTTGGCTAGGGGGGCCTTACTGAACACTGAAGCTTTCTTT.

The chain couples TRBV25-1 to TRBJ1-4, with D tentatively TRBD1 (6 bases). V was trimmed by 2 bases and J by 4 bases, leaving 14 bases between them. In germline, CDR1 is MGHDK, CDR2 SYGVNS. The CDR3 sequence is 16 residues long. CDR3 in DNA: TGTGCCAGCAGTGAAAATGGGGCAGGGGATAATGAAAAACTGTTTTTT. It translates to CASSENGAGDNEKLFF.

The chain combines TRBV30 with TRBJ2-1, with 8 bases fitting TRBD2. The J segment lost 4 bases and the V segment lost 3 bases, leaving 8 bases of the junction unmatched. Germline CDR1 GTSNPN, CDR2 SVGIG (reference sequence). The CDR3 runs to 15 residues. CDR3 residues: CAWSPGLAPYNEQFF. As DNA, the CDR3 is TGTGCCTGGAGCCCTGGACTAGCCCCTTACAATGAGCAGTTCTTC.

The J gene is TRBJ2-2, the V gene TRBV25-1; a possible D gene is TRBD1 (5 bases). Trimming pared 5 bases from V and 2 bases from J, leaving 9 bases between. Germline-derived CDR1 and CDR2 are MGHDK and SYGVNS. The CDR3 covers 14 residues. The CDR3 DNA reads TGTGCCAGCAGTCCACAGGCAAACACCGGGGAGCTGTTTTTT. Its protein is CASSPQANTGELFF.

This chain's CDR3 is CSVLGRTYEQYF. The CDR3 coding sequence is TGCAGCGTTTTGGGCAGGACTTACGAGCAGTACTTC. The chain uses TRBV29-1 and TRBJ2-7; TRBD2 is a possible D gene (5 bases). Germline values: CDR1 SQVTM, CDR2 ANQGSEA. V gave up 5 bases and J gave up 4 bases, with 12 bases separating them. The CDR3 has 12 residues.

This clone was detected only a few times. The chain joins TRBV7-9 to TRBJ2-1, with D uncertain. CDR3 length: 11 amino acids. CDR1 is SEHNR, CDR2 FQNEAQ, per germline (reference sequence). Trimming took 3 bases from V and 6 from J, leaving 3 bases between them. CDR3 sequence: CASSLGNEQFF. CDR3 coding DNA: TGTGCCAGCAGCTTGGGCAATGAGCAGTTCTTC. Full variable domain (remainder filled in from reference TRBV7-9 and TRBJ2-1): DTGVSQNPRHKITKRGQNVTFRCDPISEHNRLYWYRQTLGQGPEFLTYFQNEAQLEKSRLLSDRFSAERPKGSFSTLEIQRTEQGDSAMYLCASSLGNEQFFGPGTRLTVL.

The V gene is TRBV7-8, the J gene TRBJ2-3, with D perhaps given as TRBD1 or TRBD2 (5 bases each). Trimming took off 5 bases at V and 5 bases at J, with 20 bases between the two ends. The CDR3 loop spans 16 amino acids. Germline values: CDR1 SGHVS, CDR2 FQNEAQ. This CDR3 is CASSHEGRTGVDTQYF. The CDR3, as DNA: TGTGCCAGCAGCCACGAGGGACGGACTGGCGTAGATACGCAGTATTTT.

The table lists this clone with a count of one. This sequence joins TRBV10-2 and TRBJ1-2, with D maybe TRBD1 (5 bases). This CDR3 comprises 16 residues. Germline CDR1 WSHSY, CDR2 SAAADI. Trimming pared 3 bases from V and 2 bases from J, leaving 16 bases between. CDR3 residues: CASSDPFRDLNYGYTF. CDR3 nucleotides: TGCGCCAGCAGTGATCCTTTCCGGGACCTAAACTATGGCTACACCTTC.

This chain joins TRBV5-1 and TRBJ2-1; D gene unclear. The CDR3 totals 11 residues. Looked up from germline, CDR1 is SGHRS and CDR2 is YFSETQ. V was shortened by 0 bases and J by 8 bases, with 3 bases between the two germline ends. DNA for the CDR3: TGCGCCAGCAGCTTGGTGGATGAGCAGTTCTTC. It codes for CASSLVDEQFF.

The chain recombines TRBV7-2 with TRBJ2-5; D possibly corresponds to TRBD1 (5 bases). Germline CDR1 is SGHTA and CDR2 is FQGNSA. This CDR3 has 14 residues. V was shortened by 2 bases and J by 4 bases, with 11 bases between the two germline ends. In nucleotides, the CDR3 is TGTGCCAGCAGCTTATGGCAGGGTGGAGAGACCCAGTACTTC. Translation gives CASSLWQGGETQYF.

V is TRBV19 and J is TRBJ1-6; D is unresolved. CDR3 size: 12 residues. The V and J ends lost 6 bases and 8 bases respectively, with 8 bases between them. Germline V gene sequence: CDR1 LNHDA, CDR2 SQIVND (reference sequence). As DNA, the CDR3 is TGTGCCAGTAGCCGGAGTTATTCACCCCTCCACTTT. This codes for CASSRSYSPLHF. Filled out from reference TRBV19 and TRBJ1-6, the complete variable domain reads DGGITQSPKYLFRKEGQNVTLSCEQNLNHDAMYWYRQDPGQGLRLIYYSQIVNDFQKGDIAEGYSVSREKKESFPLTVTSAQKNPTAFYLCASSRSYSPLHFGNGTRLTVT.

This clone has only one observation. The CDR3 spells CASSLSRSGELFF. The CDR3 DNA follows: TGTGCCAGCAGCTTATCGCGCTCCGGGGAGCTGTTTTTT. The chain uses TRBV7-6 and TRBJ2-2; D ambiguous. V was shortened by 2 bases and J by 6 bases, with 7 bases between the two germline ends. This CDR3 has 13 residues. Looked up from germline, CDR1 is SGHVS and CDR2 is FNYEAQ.

The V gene is TRBV5-6, the J gene TRBJ2-7; 16 bases are shared with TRBD2. Per the germline V gene, CDR1 is SGHDT and CDR2 is YYEEEE. Losses at the gene ends were 0 bases for V and 4 bases for J; bases not matched to a gene: 4. The CDR3 is 17 residues long. The CDR3, as DNA: TGTGCCAGCAGCTTGGCCAGGGGACTAGCGGGAGGGTACGAGCAGTACTTC. Protein: CASSLARGLAGGYEQYF.

The V gene is TRBV6-5, the J gene TRBJ2-1; D gene unclear. The V and J ends lost 6 bases and 4 bases respectively, with 10 bases between them. The CDR3 length is 13 residues. In germline, CDR1 is MNHEY, CDR2 SVGAGI. CDR3 residues: CASRVSQYNEQFF. The CDR3 bases are TGTGCCAGCAGGGTTAGCCAGTACAATGAGCAGTTCTTC.

The CDR3 nucleotides read TGTGCCAGCTCAAGGGTGGGTCGGTACACTGAAGCTTTCTTT. This translates into CASSRVGRYTEAFF. The chain employs TRBV2 and TRBJ1-1; D is ambiguous. The CDR3 extends over 14 amino acids. V was trimmed by 8 bases and J by 3 bases, leaving 16 bases between them. CDR1 is SNHLY and CDR2 is FYNNEI in the germline V gene.

This clone is deemed medium-sized. This chain links TRBV5-1 with TRBJ2-7, with 7 bases fitting TRBD1. Germline V gives CDR1 SGHRS, CDR2 YFSETQ. The CDR3 has 14 residues. The trim removed 4 bases at V and 4 bases at J, leaving 8 bases unmatched. CDR3 sequence reads: CASSLSTGSYEQYF. Here the CDR3 DNA reads TGCGCCAGCAGCCTTTCGACAGGGTCTTACGAGCAGTACTTC.